The following is a T cell receptor beta chain sequence with its context. The antigen remains undetermined. This sample is part of a study of PD-1 blockade in classical Hodgkin lymphoma. Study results and limitations: There remain no defined causes for the repertoire differences, which possibly reflect disease activity or prior therapy.

Each and every patient relapsed after autologous stem cell transplantation, and patients got differing brentuximab vedotin exposure. This CDR3 spans 15 amino acids. With 5 bases clipped from V and 2 bases from J, the junction kept 4 bases outside the gene matches. In germline, CDR1 is SGHVS, CDR2 FQNEAQ. The protocol was immunoSEQ multiplex PCR, while the TCRdb copy is restricted to in-frame clones and leaves out a portion. The sample carries 57,000 or so clones, about nine tenths recorded once. The chain combines TRBV7-8 with TRBJ2-1; 9 nucleotides match TRBD1. The source was peripheral blood mononuclear cells (PBMCs), collected at baseline. The source is a human donor with classical Hodgkin lymphoma. CDR3: CASSTGTGTYNEQFF. CDR3 nucleotides: TGTGCCAGCAGCACCGGGACAGGGACCTACAATGAGCAGTTCTTC.